A single sample gave rise to the 12 T cell receptor beta chains below, sequenced in a study of cytomegalovirus exposure and HLA in healthy donors. In the PCR, 60 Vbeta and 13 Jbeta primers were used. Here immunoSEQ multiplex PCR was the method, and the copy in TCRdb shows in-frame clones only, minus some. The sample consists of about 77,000 clones, roughly 78% of them appearing once. Material for sequencing was PBMCs. These receptors all come from a man aged 40-49 years in good health and CMV-seronegative.

The chain joins TRBV9 to TRBJ2-1; 10 bases line up with TRBD2. CDR1 and CDR2 from the germline V gene are SGDLS and YYNGEE. With V trimmed by 0 bases and J by 6 bases, 12 bases remained unmatched. The CDR3 contains 18 residues. DNA for the CDR3: TGTGCCAGCAGCGTAGTCCCTAGCGGGAGACCGGGGGTCAATGAGCAGTTCTTC. Translation gives CASSVVPSGRPGVNEQFF.

This clone was counted a single time. This chain links TRBV6-6 with TRBJ2-1; a weak D match, TRBD2 (6 bases). Germline V gene data show CDR1 as MNHNY and CDR2 as SVGAGI (reference sequence). Trimming shortened V by 2 bases and J by 10 bases, and 12 bases separated the two germline ends. The CDR3 spans 13 residues. CDR3 DNA sequence: TGTGCCAGCAGTTACGGGGAGGAATTCGAGCAGTTCTTC. This sequence encodes CASSYGEEFEQFF.

J is TRBJ1-1 and V is TRBV4-2; TRBD1 matches 7 bases. CDR1 is LGHNA and CDR2 is YNFKEQ in the germline V gene. This CDR3 has 13 amino acids. V was pared by 3 bases and J by 5 bases, with 3 bases of the junction left unmatched. The CDR3 nucleotides read TGTGCCAGCAGCCAGGAACAGGGGACTGAAGCTTTCTTT. Translation: CASSQEQGTEAFF.

DNA of the CDR3: TGTGCCAGCAGTGAAGAGGGGGCGTGGGGCTACACCTTC. This translates into CASSEEGAWGYTF. J is TRBJ1-2 and V is TRBV6-1, with 7 positions matching TRBD1. This CDR3 has 13 amino acids. The V and J ends lost 1 base and 8 bases, in that order; junction bases with no gene match: 4. The germline gives CDR1 MNHNS, CDR2 SASEGT.

The chain links TRBV12-5 to TRBJ2-3; 8 bases align to TRBD1. The CDR3 loop spans 15 amino acids. V trimming: 3 bases; J trimming: 3 bases; junction bases outside the gene matches: 5. Germline values: CDR1 LGHNT, CDR2 FRNRAP. CDR3 sequence reads: CASGFGQGLTDTQYF. The CDR3 DNA reads as TGTGCTAGTGGTTTTGGACAGGGCCTAACAGATACGCAGTATTTT.

The rearrangement joins TRBV7-8 to TRBJ2-3; 7 bases are shared with TRBD1. The CDR3 has 15 amino acids. The V and J ends lost 6 bases and 2 bases, in that order; junction bases with no gene match: 8. The germline V gene encodes CDR1 SGHVS and CDR2 FQNEAQ. The CDR3 nucleotides are TGTGCCAGCAGTTGGAACAGGGGCTCCACAGATACGCAGTATTTT. This encodes CASSWNRGSTDTQYF. Full variable domain (missing parts from reference TRBV7-8 and TRBJ2-3): GAGVSQSPRYKVAKRGQDVALRCDPISGHVSLFWYQQALGQGPEFLTYFQNEAQLDKSGLPSDRFFAERPEGSVSTLKIQRTQQEDSAVYLCASSWNRGSTDTQYFGPGTRLTVL.

V gene TRBV29-1 combines with J gene TRBJ1-2, with a possible D match to TRBD1 (5 bases). In germline, CDR1 is SQVTM, CDR2 ANQGSEA. The length of the CDR3 is 13 residues. V was shortened by 4 bases and J by 4 bases, with 13 bases between the two germline ends. CDR3 amino acids: CSVVGRQTYGYTF. CDR3 coding DNA: TGCAGCGTTGTAGGGCGACAGACCTATGGCTACACCTTC. Complete variable domain (other parts from reference TRBV29-1 and TRBJ1-2): SAVISQKPSRDICQRGTSLTIQCQVDSQVTMMFWYRQQPGQSLTLIATANQGSEATYESGFVIDKFPISRPNLTFSTLTVSNMSPEDSSIYLCSVVGRQTYGYTFGSGTRLTVV.

This sequence joins TRBV6-6 and TRBJ2-1; 7 bases are a match to TRBD2. The junction had 6 bases not matched to a gene; V was cut back by 5 bases and J by 2 bases. Germline V gene lookup returns CDR1 MNHNY and CDR2 SVGAGI (reference sequence). This CDR3 has 15 residues. The DNA for the CDR3 is TGTGCCAGCAGTGTGACTAGCCCAACCTACAATGAGCAGTTCTTC. Protein: CASSVTSPTYNEQFF.

V and J are TRBV14 and TRBJ2-5; D ambiguous. Trimming removed 1 base at V and 7 bases at J, with 7 bases between. The CDR3 has 12 amino acids. The germline V gene has CDR1 SGHDN and CDR2 FVKESK. The CDR3 loop reads CASSQARRTQYF. In DNA, the CDR3 is TGTGCCAGCAGCCAAGCTAGGAGGACCCAGTACTTC.

CDR3 DNA sequence: TGCGCCAGCAGCTTACCCGCGACAGTTAACAATGAGCAGTTCTTC. It encodes CASSLPATVNNEQFF. The V gene is TRBV5-1, the J gene TRBJ2-1; TRBD1 is a possible D gene (5 bases). There are 15 residues in the CDR3. With 2 bases removed from V and 5 bases from J, the gap between germline ends came to 14 bases. The germline V gene has CDR1 SGHRS and CDR2 YFSETQ.

This rearrangement joins TRBV5-6 to TRBJ2-7; 11 bases map to TRBD2. The CDR3 is 18 amino acids. J was trimmed by 0 bases and V by 0 bases; bases with no gene match: 8. CDR1 is SGHDT, CDR2 YYEEEE, per germline. CDR3 DNA: TGTGCCAGCAGCTTGGTCCTAGCGGGAGGCGGAAGCTCCTACGAGCAGTACTTC. Protein product: CASSLVLAGGGSSYEQYF. The whole variable domain, remainder taken from reference TRBV5-6 and TRBJ2-7, is DAGVTQSPTHLIKTRGQQVTLRCSPKSGHDTVSWYQQALGQGPQFIFQYYEEEERQRGNFPDRFSGHQFPNYSSELNVNALLLGDSALYLCASSLVLAGGGSSYEQYFGPGTRLTVT.

This chain joins TRBV7-9 and TRBJ1-4; D may be TRBD1 (5 bases). The CDR3 runs 13 residues. Trimming left V 5 bases short and J 8 bases short, with 12 bases between. Germline V gene lookup returns CDR1 SEHNR and CDR2 FQNEAQ (reference sequence). This CDR3 reads CASSPLGQEKLFF. Written as DNA, the CDR3 is TGTGCCAGCAGCCCCCTGGGGCAAGAAAAACTGTTTTTT.